The 12 T cell receptor beta chains given below trace back to one sample, sequenced in a study of blood T cell repertoires in COVID-19. TCRdb keeps only in-frame clones here, not all; method: immunoSEQ multiplex PCR. The sample holds roughly 410,000 clones, about 89% seen once. Sequences were obtained from peripheral blood. The source of these receptors is a woman between 40 and 55 years old with COVID-19, enrolled during active disease.

In this sample, this clone turned up once. This chain links TRBV6-5 with TRBJ1-1; D is ambiguous. Deletions cut 7 bases from V and 6 bases from J, with 9 bases between. Per the germline V gene, CDR1 is MNHEY and CDR2 is SVGAGI. The CDR3 consists of 11 residues. CDR3 sequence: CASIAGPEAFF. CDR3 bases: TGTGCCAGCATTGCTGGGCCTGAAGCTTTCTTT.

J is TRBJ1-1 and V is TRBV7-3; D unresolved. Between the trimmed V and J ends, which lost 4 bases and 1 base, there was a span of 7 bases. CDR3 size: 13 residues. Germline assignment: CDR1 SGHTA and CDR2 FQGTGA. CDR3 coding DNA: TGTGCCAGCAGCTCCTCCCCGAACACTGAAGCTTTCTTT. Translation: CASSSSPNTEAFF.

This clone was seen only once. V gene TRBV11-2 combines with J gene TRBJ2-1, with D possibly TRBD2 on 5 matching bases. Per the germline V gene, CDR1 is SGHAT and CDR2 is FQNNGV. The V end lost 4 bases, the J end lost 2 bases, and 21 bases lay between the germline ends. This CDR3 is 18 amino acids long. The CDR3 protein is CASSYYGLLLATYNEQFF. The CDR3 DNA reads as TGTGCCAGCAGCTACTATGGACTCTTGTTGGCTACCTACAATGAGCAGTTCTTC.

This clone occurred a few times. V is TRBV5-1 and J is TRBJ2-5, with D possibly being TRBD2 (6 bases). Germline loops: CDR1 SGHRS, CDR2 YFSETQ. The CDR3 is 15 amino acids. V dropped 2 bases and J dropped 4 bases, with 15 bases sitting between them. The CDR3 DNA follows: TGCGCCAGCAGCTTATTTGGAGGGAGAGGAGAGACCCAGTACTTC. As protein: CASSLFGGRGETQYF.

The V and J genes are TRBV19 and TRBJ1-2, with 9 positions matching TRBD1. Unmatched junction bases numbered 16, after V lost 8 bases and J lost 6 bases. The CDR3 is 16 amino acids. Germline V lookup: CDR1 LNHDA, CDR2 SQIVND (reference sequence). In DNA form, the CDR3 reads TGTGCCAGTCGAAAACCTCCGGGACAGGGAGGTGATGGCTACACCTTC. Translated: CASRKPPGQGGDGYTF.

This chain links TRBV28 with TRBJ1-4; unclear D gene. The CDR3 runs 13 residues. V lost 10 bases and J 7 bases, leaving 16 bases between the germline ends. CDR1 is MDHEN, CDR2 SYDVKM, per germline. CDR3 amino acids: CAIKHPRGEKLFF. CDR3 in DNA: TGTGCCATTAAACATCCACGGGGTGAAAAACTGTTTTTT.

The chain employs TRBV3-1 (or the pseudogene TRBV3-2) and TRBJ1-6; D possibly corresponds to TRBD1 (5 bases). Trimming took off 1 base at V and 9 bases at J, with 19 bases between the two ends. The CDR3 is made up of 17 amino acids. Germline CDR1 reads LGHDT; CDR2 reads YNNKEL (reference sequence). Here the CDR3 DNA reads TGTGCCAGCAGCCAAGCCGGGACTTTAAACTGGGGTTCACCCCTCCACTTT. Its protein is CASSQAGTLNWGSPLHF.

The chain recombines TRBV11-2 with TRBJ2-7; TRBD2 matches 7 bases. The CDR3 spans 13 residues. The germline V gene encodes CDR1 SGHAT and CDR2 FQNNGV. V lost 6 bases, J lost 2 bases, and 4 bases stayed unmatched. CDR3 nucleotides: TGTGCCAGCAGTCGGGGGGAGGCCTACGAGCAGTACTTC. Its protein product is CASSRGEAYEQYF.

This chain uses TRBV12-1 with TRBJ2-7; the table names TRBD2, a call not compared with the DNA. TRBV12-1 is marked as a pseudogene. The CDR3 length is 15 residues. Here the CDR3 reads CASSLRTSGRDEQYF. The CDR3 DNA reads as TGTGCCAGCAGCCTAAGAACTAGCGGGAGGGACGAGCAGTACTTC.

In its sample, this clone was seen once. The chain links TRBV28 to TRBJ1-2, with D hard to call. Germline CDR1 MDHEN, CDR2 SYDVKM. The CDR3 contains 15 residues. V gave up 6 bases and J gave up 4 bases, with 18 bases separating them. As DNA, the CDR3 is TGTGCCAGCAGACTAACCCTCGACGCAGCCTATGGCTACACCTTC. The encoded protein is CASRLTLDAAYGYTF.

This chain connects TRBV5-5 to TRBJ1-5; possible D gene TRBD1, 6 bases. Trimming left V 3 bases short and J 1 base short, with 8 bases between. This CDR3 has 14 amino acids. Germline V lookup: CDR1 SGHKS, CDR2 YYEKEE (reference sequence). This CDR3 reads CASSWTESNQPQHF. CDR3 nucleotides: TGTGCCAGCAGCTGGACAGAAAGCAATCAGCCCCAGCATTTT.

The V and J genes are TRBV18 and TRBJ2-1; 8 bases align to TRBD1. V shed 1 base, J shed 5 bases, and the junction held 4 bases outside the gene matches. Germline V gene data show CDR1 as KGHSH and CDR2 as LQKENI. This CDR3 contains 15 residues. CDR3 nucleotides: TGTGCCAGCTCACCACTTCAGGGGGCGGACAATGAGCAGTTCTTC. Translating it yields CASSPLQGADNEQFF.